The T cell receptor beta chain described here comes from a study of blood T cell repertoires in COVID-19. Original data processing: How many nucleated cells were present was estimated from reference gene primer amplification. Here immunoSEQ multiplex PCR was the method, and the copy in TCRdb shows in-frame clones only, minus some. V, J and clone size were drawn from that table, and D and trimming were deduced from the DNA. The sample consists of a few hundred thousand clones, around nine tenths of them appearing once. Germline V gene sequence: CDR1 LNHDA, CDR2 SQIVND (reference sequence). The CDR3 spans 13 residues. V shed 9 bases, J shed 6 bases, and the junction held 3 bases outside the gene matches.

Material: peripheral blood. This TCR derives from a woman in her thirties or forties who had recovered from COVID-19. This chain connects TRBV19 to TRBJ2-3, with TRBD2 matching over 13 bases. Here the CDR3 reads CASGLAGADTQYF. DNA of the CDR3: TGTGCCAGCGGACTAGCGGGAGCGGATACGCAGTATTTT.